This entry features one T cell receptor (beta chain) sequence. Its specificity is unknown. A multiplex PCR was run with 60 Vbeta primers and 13 Jbeta primers. TCRdb's copy holds only in-frame clones and misses some; the assay was immunoSEQ multiplex PCR. Of roughly 150,000 clones detected, around three quarters appear once; the ten largest clones hold around 1.9%. The data were taken from a study of cytomegalovirus exposure and HLA in healthy donors. Broader study findings: Roughly uniform sequencing depth across donors was assumed, possibly incorrectly.

The V gene lost 10 bases and the J gene lost 8 bases, with 11 bases spanning the gap. The CDR3 contains 10 residues. CDR1 and CDR2 (germline): MNHNS, SASEGT. The chain links TRBV6-1 to TRBJ1-2; no firm D call. Sample: PBMCs. This clonotype originated in a woman in her thirties or forties in good health and CMV-seronegative. CDR3 region: CAILAEGYTF. In DNA, the CDR3 is TGTGCCATCCTAGCGGAGGGCTACACCTTC.